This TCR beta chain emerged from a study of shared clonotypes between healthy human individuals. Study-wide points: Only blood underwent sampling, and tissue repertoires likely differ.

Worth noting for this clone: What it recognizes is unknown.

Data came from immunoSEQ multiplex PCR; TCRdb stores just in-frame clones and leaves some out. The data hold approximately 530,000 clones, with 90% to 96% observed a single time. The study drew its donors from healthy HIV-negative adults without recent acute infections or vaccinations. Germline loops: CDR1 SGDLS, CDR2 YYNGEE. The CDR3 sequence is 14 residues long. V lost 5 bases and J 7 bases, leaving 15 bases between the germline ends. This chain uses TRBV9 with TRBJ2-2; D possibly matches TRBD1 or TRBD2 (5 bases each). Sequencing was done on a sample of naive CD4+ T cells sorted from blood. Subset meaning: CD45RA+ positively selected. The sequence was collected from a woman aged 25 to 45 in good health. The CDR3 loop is CASSGTHSGGELFF. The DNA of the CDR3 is TGTGCCAGCAGTGGGACGCACTCGGGCGGGGAGCTGTTTTTT.